This entry lists 20 T cell receptor beta chains sequenced from one sample in a study of neoadjuvant anti-PD-1 for oral cavity cancer. Profiled with immunoSEQ multiplex PCR; TCRdb holds only in-frame clones, not every one. The table includes approximately 20,000 clones, approximately 79% detected once. The specimen comprised PBMCs, sampled before nivolumab (anti-PD-1) treatment. These receptors were obtained from a person aged 35-80 years with oral cavity squamous cell carcinoma.

This chain connects TRBV28 to TRBJ2-3, with 10 bases lining up with TRBD2. V gave up 1 base and J gave up 3 bases; unmatched junction bases: 7. This CDR3 contains 17 residues. Germline V gene lookup returns CDR1 MDHEN and CDR2 SYDVKM. The CDR3 here is CASSLSASGSFTDTQYF. As DNA, the CDR3 is TGTGCCAGCAGTTTATCGGCTAGCGGGAGTTTTACAGATACGCAGTATTTT.

A few counts support this clone. The rearrangement uses TRBV7-2 and TRBJ1-5; D might be TRBD1 (5 bases). The CDR3 has 15 residues. V lost 1 base and J lost 6, with 13 bases in between. The germline V gene has CDR1 SGHTA and CDR2 FQGNSA. The CDR3 nucleotides are TGTGCCAGCAGCTTAGTCGGAGGGGAGGGTCAGCCCCAGCATTTT. It translates to CASSLVGGEGQPQHF. The full variable domain, with the rest looked up from reference TRBV7-2 and TRBJ1-5, is GAGVSQSPSNKVTEKGKDVELRCDPISGHTALYWYRQSLGQGLEFLIYFQGNSAPDKSGLPSDRFSAERTGGSVSTLTIQRTQQEDSAVYLCASSLVGGEGQPQHFGDGTRLSIL.

V gene TRBV11-2 combines with J gene TRBJ2-1; TRBD2 aligns across 9 bases. V dropped 0 bases and J dropped 15; count of bases not matched to a gene: 12. In germline, CDR1 is SGHAT, CDR2 FQNNGV. The CDR3 is made up of 15 amino acids. The CDR3 sequence: CASSLERLAGEGRFF. The CDR3 DNA sequence: TGTGCCAGCAGCTTAGAGCGTTTAGCGGGAGAGGGTCGGTTCTTC.

V and J are TRBV20-1 and TRBJ2-7; D not certain. Trimming removed 6 bases at V and 5 bases at J, with 11 bases between. The CDR3 sequence is 11 residues long. CDR1 and CDR2 (germline): DFQATT, SNEGSKA (reference sequence). Here the CDR3 reads CSASDRDEQYF. CDR3 sequence (DNA): TGCAGTGCATCGGACCGCGACGAGCAGTACTTC.

The V gene is TRBV27, the J gene TRBJ1-4, with 7 nucleotides matching TRBD1. The J segment lost 8 bases and the V segment lost 10 bases, leaving 10 bases of the junction unmatched. Germline values: CDR1 MNHEY, CDR2 SMNVEV (reference sequence). The CDR3 is made up of 13 amino acids. CDR3 loop: CATLDRVNEKLFF. The CDR3 DNA reads TGTGCCACCCTCGACAGGGTAAACGAAAAACTGTTTTTT.

The CDR3 here is CASSTDGSSYNEQFF. DNA for the CDR3: TGCGCCAGCAGCACTGACGGGAGCTCCTACAATGAGCAGTTCTTC. The chain employs TRBV5-1 and TRBJ2-1, with TRBD2 as a possible D gene (6 bases). V lost 4 bases and J 0 bases, leaving 11 bases between the germline ends. This CDR3 is built from 15 residues. In germline, CDR1 is SGHRS, CDR2 YFSETQ.

The chain has TRBV29-1 and TRBJ2-1; perhaps TRBD2 as D (5 bases). V was cut by 5 bases and J by 7 bases, with 12 bases left in between. Germline CDR1 and CDR2: SQVTM and ANQGSEA. This CDR3 has 12 residues. In DNA form, the CDR3 reads TGCAGCGTTTCTGGAGGAAGTAATGAGCAGTTCTTC. Residues: CSVSGGSNEQFF.

J is TRBJ1-1 and V is TRBV6-1; D gene uncertain. The CDR3 totals 15 residues. Trimming took off 5 bases at V and 3 bases at J, with 16 bases between the two ends. CDR1 and CDR2 (germline): MNHNS, SASEGT. The chain's CDR3 is CASSTRPTKDTEAFF. The CDR3 DNA reads as TGTGCCAGCAGTACGCGCCCTACAAAGGACACTGAAGCTTTCTTT.

The V gene is TRBV5-6, the J gene TRBJ1-1, with D possibly TRBD1 on 5 matching bases. The CDR3 covers 14 residues. Deletions cut 2 bases from V and 3 bases from J, with 11 bases between. Germline V gene lookup returns CDR1 SGHDT and CDR2 YYEEEE. CDR3 DNA: TGTGCCAGCAGCTTTGGGGGAGGGTACACTGAAGCTTTCTTT. It translates to CASSFGGGYTEAFF.

The chain couples TRBV6-5 to TRBJ1-5; D gene uncertain. Trimming removed 5 bases from V and 7 bases from J, with 9 bases in between. The germline V gene encodes CDR1 MNHEY and CDR2 SVGAGI. CDR3 length: 12 amino acids. The CDR3 protein is CASSRTGQPQHF. CDR3 in DNA: TGTGCCAGCAGTCGTACCGGACAGCCCCAGCATTTT.

This chain joins TRBV25-1 and TRBJ2-1, with 7 bases that match TRBD2. Trimming at V came to 6 bases and at J to 4 bases, leaving 6 bases not matched to a gene. Germline assignment: CDR1 MGHDK and CDR2 SYGVNS. The CDR3 is 14 residues long. In DNA, the CDR3 is TGTGCCAGCAGAAGCGGGGAGATATACAATGAGCAGTTCTTC. Protein: CASRSGEIYNEQFF.

V is TRBV7-2 and J is TRBJ2-3, with TRBD1 matching over 12 bases. The CDR3 consists of 17 residues. CDR1 and CDR2 from the germline V gene are SGHTA and FQGNSA. The junction had 9 bases not matched to a gene; V was cut back by 4 bases and J by 4 bases. As DNA, the CDR3 is TGTGCCAGCAGCTGGGCCGGGACAGGGGGCCGCGCAGATACGCAGTATTTT. This codes for CASSWAGTGGRADTQYF.

V and J are TRBV7-2 and TRBJ1-2; the D gene is possibly TRBD1 (6 bases). This CDR3 region has 14 residues. CDR1 is SGHTA and CDR2 is FQGNSA in the germline V gene. With 4 bases removed from V and 8 bases from J, the gap between germline ends came to 17 bases. CDR3 in DNA: TGTGCCAGCAGCTCCGAAGACAGGATTCGGGGCTACACCTTC. Protein: CASSSEDRIRGYTF.

V gene TRBV9 combines with J gene TRBJ2-5, with 7 nucleotides matching TRBD1. The J segment lost 2 bases and the V segment lost 4 bases, leaving 5 bases of the junction unmatched. CDR3 size: 14 residues. CDR1 is SGDLS, CDR2 YYNGEE, per germline. Written as DNA, the CDR3 is TGTGCCAGCAGCACGACAGGGCGTCAAGAGACCCAGTACTTC. Translated, it gives CASSTTGRQETQYF.

The chain joins TRBV30 to TRBJ1-2; D call uncertain. The V gene's germline CDR1 is GTSNPN and CDR2 SVGIG (reference sequence). Trimming shortened V by 3 bases and J by 4 bases, and 9 bases separated the two germline ends. This CDR3 is built from 12 residues. CDR3 in DNA: TGTGCCTGGAGGGAACCCTCCTATGGCTACACCTTC. Translation gives CAWREPSYGYTF.

This clone was recorded a few times. V is TRBV6-1 and J is TRBJ2-3; the D is unclear. The CDR3 length is 12 residues. Germline-derived CDR1 and CDR2 are MNHNS and SASEGT. V was trimmed by 6 bases and J by 5 bases, leaving 9 bases between them. The CDR3 DNA follows: TGTGCCAGCAGCCTGAACAGAGATACGCAGTATTTT. Amino acids: CASSLNRDTQYF.

The V gene is TRBV30, the J gene TRBJ2-1, with 10 bases aligning to TRBD2. CDR1 is GTSNPN and CDR2 is SVGIG in the germline V gene (reference sequence). The CDR3 is made up of 15 amino acids. CDR3 DNA: TGTGCTACCACTAACGGTCTAGCGGGAGTACGGGAGCAGTTCTTC. It translates to CATTNGLAGVREQFF. Full variable domain (outside the CDR3, taken from reference TRBV30 and TRBJ2-1): SQTIHQWPATLVQPVGSPLSLECTVEGTSNPNLYWYRQAAGRGLQLLFYSVGIGQISSEVPQNLSASRPQDRQFILSSKKLLLSDSGFYLCATTNGLAGVREQFFGPGTRLTVL.

J is TRBJ1-1 and V is TRBV29-1; D ambiguous. CDR3 length equals 14 residues. The germline CDR1 and CDR2 sequences are SQVTM and ANQGSEA. The V end was cut by 7 bases, the J end by 1 base, with 16 bases between. The CDR3 DNA follows: TGCAGCGCCTTATCGGGCGGCCCGAACACTGAAGCTTTCTTT. This codes for CSALSGGPNTEAFF.

The chain is built from TRBV19 and TRBJ1-5; D gene uncertain. The V gene lost 1 base and the J gene lost 0 bases, with 7 bases spanning the gap. Germline V gene lookup returns CDR1 LNHDA and CDR2 SQIVND (reference sequence). The CDR3 covers 15 residues. Here the CDR3 reads CASSIGLISNQPQHF. For the CDR3, the DNA is TGTGCCAGTAGTATAGGTCTTATTAGCAATCAGCCCCAGCATTTT. Supplemented by reference TRBV19 and TRBJ1-5, the full variable domain reads DGGITQSPKYLFRKEGQNVTLSCEQNLNHDAMYWYRQDPGQGLRLIYYSQIVNDFQKGDIAEGYSVSREKKESFPLTVTSAQKNPTAFYLCASSIGLISNQPQHFGDGTRLSIL.

The chain carries TRBV11-3 and TRBJ2-5; 7 nucleotides align to TRBD1. The CDR3 sequence is 12 residues long. The germline V gene has CDR1 SGHNT and CDR2 YENEEA. With V trimmed by 5 bases and J by 7 bases, 4 bases remained unmatched. The CDR3 loop reads CASSGQVGTQYF. The DNA of the CDR3 is TGTGCCAGCAGCGGACAGGTTGGGACCCAGTACTTC.